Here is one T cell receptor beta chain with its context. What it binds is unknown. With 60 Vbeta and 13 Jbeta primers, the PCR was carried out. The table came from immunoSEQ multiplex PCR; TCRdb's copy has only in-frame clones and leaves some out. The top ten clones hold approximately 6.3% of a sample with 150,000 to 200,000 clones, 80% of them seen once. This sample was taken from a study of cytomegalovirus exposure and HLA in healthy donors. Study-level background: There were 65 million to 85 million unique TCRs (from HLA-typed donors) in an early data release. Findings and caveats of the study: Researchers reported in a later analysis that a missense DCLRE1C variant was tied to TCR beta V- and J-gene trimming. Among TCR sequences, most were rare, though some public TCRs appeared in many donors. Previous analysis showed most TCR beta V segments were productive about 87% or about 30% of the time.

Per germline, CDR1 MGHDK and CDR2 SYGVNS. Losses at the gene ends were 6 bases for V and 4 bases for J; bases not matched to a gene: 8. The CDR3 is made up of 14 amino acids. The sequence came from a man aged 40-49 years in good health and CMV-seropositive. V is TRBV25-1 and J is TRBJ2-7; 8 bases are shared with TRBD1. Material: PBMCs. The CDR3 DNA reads TGTGCCAGCAGAAGGGCAGGGGGCGCGTACGAGCAGTACTTC. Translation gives CASRRAGGAYEQYF.